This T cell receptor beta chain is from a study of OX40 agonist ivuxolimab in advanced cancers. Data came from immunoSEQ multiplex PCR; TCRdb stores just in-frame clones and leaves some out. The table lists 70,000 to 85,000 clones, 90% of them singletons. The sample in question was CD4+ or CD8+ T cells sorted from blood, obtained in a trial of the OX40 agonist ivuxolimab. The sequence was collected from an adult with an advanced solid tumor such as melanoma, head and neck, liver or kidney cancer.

Here the CDR3 reads CASSLFGPRGYEQYF. The CDR3 nucleotides read TGTGCCAGCAGCTTGTTCGGTCCCCGGGGATACGAGCAGTACTTC. The rearrangement joins TRBV7-2 to TRBJ2-7; D is perhaps TRBD2 (5 bases). CDR3 length: 15 amino acids. Germline lookup yields CDR1 SGHTA and CDR2 FQGNSA. Trimming pared 3 bases from V and 4 bases from J, leaving 16 bases between.